This entry is about one T cell receptor beta chain. Its target is unknown. The authors produced TCR alpha and TCR beta cDNA libraries with sample barcodes and UMIs by 5'RACE using constant-segment primers. One entry per CDR3 protein results from TCRdb running MiXCR on the 5' RACE reads. The data show 140,000 or so distinct CDR3 sequences, roughly 13% seen once. The record originates from a study of T-cell memory formation after mild COVID-19. General study points: While clones contracting from day 15 to 85 were balanced between CD4 and CD8, later expanders leaned CD4+.

The specimen was PBMCs or a T cell subset sorted from them (not recorded which). This receptor was obtained from an adult woman who had mild COVID-19 (a few samples of this study predate the infection). Cell type and time point are not known.

In DNA, the CDR3 is TGTGCCAGCAGCTTAGCTGATTGGGGGAAAGTGGGCCAGTACTTC. Its protein product is CASSLADWGKVGQYF. This chain uses TRBV7-6 with TRBJ2-7; D tentatively fits TRBD1 or TRBD2 (5 bases each). V was cut by 0 bases and J by 10 bases, with 19 bases left in between. In germline, CDR1 is SGHVS, CDR2 FNYEAQ. This CDR3 is 15 amino acids long.